These T cell receptor beta chains were read from a single sample in a study of shared clonotypes between healthy human individuals. The protocol was immunoSEQ multiplex PCR, while the TCRdb copy is restricted to in-frame clones and leaves out a portion. The data hold 2 million to 2.5 million clones, with around 95% observed a single time. Sequencing used naive CD4+ T cells sorted from blood. All receptors derive from a man younger than 35 in good health. The CDR3 runs from the conserved cysteine through the conserved F or W. Each record gives: CDR3 protein, J gene, V gene.

CASSEERGSYNEQFF	TRBJ2-1	TRBV6-1
CATHGTGEESYEQYF	TRBJ2-7	TRBV6-6
CASSLLGTSTDTQYF	TRBJ2-3	TRBV7-9
CASSFAVGGQPQHF	TRBJ1-5	TRBV28
CASSIEGGQAFIQYF	TRBJ2-4	TRBV27
CASSPELAGGYNEQFF	TRBJ2-1	TRBV5-4
CASSQDSGRGDTQYF	TRBJ2-3	TRBV4-3
CASSLAGPNYGYTF	TRBJ1-2	TRBV7-2
CAISGLDRQGDDEQYF	TRBJ2-7	TRBV10-3
CASSLYRWANTGELFF	TRBJ2-2	TRBV28
CASSLAGTGNQPQHF	TRBJ1-5	TRBV5-1
CASSPTQYF	TRBJ2-7	TRBV3-2
CASGPQTLTDTQYF	TRBJ2-3	TRBV12-5
CASSPGLYEQYF	TRBJ2-7	TRBV18
CATLTGSSSTDTQYF	TRBJ2-3	TRBV6-1